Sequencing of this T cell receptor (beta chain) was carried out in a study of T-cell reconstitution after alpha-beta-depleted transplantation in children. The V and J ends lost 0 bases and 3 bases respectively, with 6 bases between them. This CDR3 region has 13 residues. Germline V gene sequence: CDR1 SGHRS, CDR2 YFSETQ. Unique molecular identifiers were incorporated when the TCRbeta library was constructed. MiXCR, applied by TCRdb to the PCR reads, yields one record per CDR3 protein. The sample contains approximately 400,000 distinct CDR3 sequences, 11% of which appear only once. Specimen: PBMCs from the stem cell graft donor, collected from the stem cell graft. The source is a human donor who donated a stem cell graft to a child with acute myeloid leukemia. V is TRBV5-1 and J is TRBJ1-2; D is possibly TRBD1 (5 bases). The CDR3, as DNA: TGCGCCAGCAGCTTGGGGACATACTATGGCTACACCTTC. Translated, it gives CASSLGTYYGYTF.